This T cell receptor beta chain was sequenced in a study of regulatory T cells in long-lasting Graves disease. Study results and caveats: It was possible that the small sample size reduced accuracy.

Indicated time point: persistent/refractory GD, antithyroid drugs over 5 years with positive TRAb. Following extraction of RNA from PBMCs, that RNA was used to make the TCR library. Through Arm-PCR of CDR3 regions and iRepertoire HTBI primers, TCR beta libraries were built. TCRdb called the multiplex PCR reads again in MiXCR, with one record for every CDR3 protein. The table records over 450,000 distinct CDR3 sequences, around a fifth of them present only once. Germline lookup yields CDR1 SQVTM and CDR2 ANQGSEA. J was trimmed by 1 base and V by 6 bases; bases with no gene match: 7. The CDR3 runs 14 residues. With regard to this clonotype: Its antigen is still unknown.

The genes are TRBV29-1 and TRBJ2-7; 9 nucleotides align to TRBD2. The clonotype originates from a female donor with Graves disease. The starting material was peripheral blood mononuclear cells (PBMCs), obtained when the disease was refractory, from a patient treated with antithyroid drugs. CDR3 nucleotide sequence: TGCAGCGTGACCCAGCGGGGGGATTCCTACGAGCAGTACTTC. Translated: CSVTQRGDSYEQYF.